The entry below describes one T cell receptor (beta chain). Participants were aged roughly 18 to 89 years, lived in around 25 US areas, and enrolled virtually. TCRdb's copy holds only in-frame clones and misses some; the assay was immunoSEQ multiplex PCR. In the table there are 300,000 to 350,000 clones, 90% of which are singletons. Per the germline V gene, CDR1 is KGHSH and CDR2 is LQKENI. Trimming removed 2 bases from V and 4 bases from J, with 8 bases in between. This CDR3 spans 13 amino acids. This specimen comes from a study of blood T cell repertoires in COVID-19. About the study: Both acute and convalescent COVID-19 samples were obtained from the United States, Italy and Spain.

Sequencing was done on a sample of PBMCs or T cells enriched from blood (not recorded which). The chain couples TRBV18 to TRBJ2-5, with D perhaps matching TRBD1 (5 bases). This receptor was taken from a woman under 30 with acute COVID-19. This CDR3 reads CASSPETGETQYF. The CDR3 DNA reads as TGTGCCAGCTCACCAGAAACAGGAGAGACCCAGTACTTC.